The 19 T cell receptor beta chains below come from one sample, sequenced in a study of T cells in Graves' hyperthyroidism and ophthalmopathy. Researchers took RNA transcripts and amplified the TCR beta CDR3 regions from them. A set of HTBI primers served as the primers for a first-round RT-PCR of the TCR CDR3. Using its own MiXCR run on the multiplex PCR reads, TCRdb lists one record per CDR3 protein. Of some 490,000 distinct CDR3 sequences in the sample, approximately 16% were seen once. The sequencing sample was made of blood. These receptors came from a woman in her 30s with Graves' ophthalmopathy.

This rearrangement joins TRBV14 to TRBJ2-1; 11 bases fit TRBD2. V lost 4 bases and J lost 2; bases outside the gene matches: 7. The length of the CDR3 is 17 residues. Looked up from germline, CDR1 is SGHDN and CDR2 is FVKESK. In DNA form, the CDR3 reads TGTGCCAGCAGCCTTTCCGGGACTAGCGGAGCCTACAATGAGCAGTTCTTC. Its protein product is CASSLSGTSGAYNEQFF.

The rearrangement uses TRBV7-9 and TRBJ1-4; D possibly corresponds to TRBD1 (5 bases). Per germline, CDR1 SEHNR and CDR2 FQNEAQ (reference sequence). The CDR3 sequence is 15 residues long. Trimming left V 6 bases short and J 8 bases short, with 19 bases between. The CDR3: CASSLLRDEGEKLFF. CDR3 nucleotides: TGTGCCAGCAGTCTACTCCGGGACGAAGGAGAAAAACTGTTTTTT.

This clonotype was counted many times. This rearrangement joins TRBV27 to TRBJ2-3; TRBD2 matches at 9 bases. Germline-derived CDR1 and CDR2 are MNHEY and SMNVEV (reference sequence). The V gene end was trimmed by 6 bases and the J gene end by 1 base; junction bases not matched to a gene: 2. The CDR3 is 14 amino acids. The CDR3 region has the DNA TGTGCCAGCAGGAAGCGGGGGGGCACAGATACGCAGTATTTT. Residues: CASRKRGGTDTQYF.

In its sample, this clonotype was seen many times. The V gene is TRBV2, the J gene TRBJ2-1; 7 nucleotides match TRBD1. V was clipped by 6 bases and J by 4 bases; unmatched bases: 3. This CDR3 is built from 13 residues. In germline, CDR1 is SNHLY, CDR2 FYNNEI. In DNA, the CDR3 is TGTGCCAGCAGATTACAGGGGTACAATGAGCAGTTCTTC. Its protein product is CASRLQGYNEQFF.

There are many counts of this clonotype. The J gene is TRBJ2-7, the V gene TRBV6-1; unclear D gene. Trimming took 3 bases from V and 0 from J, leaving 12 bases between them. The CDR3 extends over 15 amino acids. Germline-derived CDR1 and CDR2 are MNHNS and SASEGT. CDR3 in amino acids: CASSDGQQTSYEQYF. The CDR3 nucleotides are TGTGCCAGCAGTGACGGCCAGCAGACCTCCTACGAGCAGTACTTC.

This clonotype appeared many times. The genes are TRBV20-1 and TRBJ1-1; no firm D call. Trimming pared 5 bases from V and 2 bases from J, leaving 12 bases between. The CDR3 covers 13 residues. The germline CDR1 and CDR2 sequences are DFQATT and SNEGSKA (reference sequence). CDR3 DNA: TGCAGTGCTCGGGCCCGGGTTAACACTGAAGCTTTCTTT. Translating it yields CSARARVNTEAFF.

This clonotype occurred a few times. The V gene is TRBV11-3, the J gene TRBJ2-1, with D possibly being TRBD1 or TRBD2 (5 bases each). From germline, CDR1 is SGHNT and CDR2 YENEEA. V was cut by 9 bases and J by 0 bases, with 12 bases left in between. This CDR3 region has 14 residues. CDR3 bases: TGTGCCAGTCAGCAGGGACGCTCCTACAATGAGCAGTTCTTC. It yields the protein CASQQGRSYNEQFF.

The gene calls are TRBV5-1 and TRBJ1-6; D gene uncertain. The CDR3 spans 14 residues. The V gene's germline CDR1 is SGHRS and CDR2 YFSETQ. V was cut by 0 bases and J by 4 bases, with 5 bases left in between. Here the CDR3 DNA reads TGCGCCAGCAGCTTGGCTGGGTATAATTCACCCCTCCACTTT. This sequence encodes CASSLAGYNSPLHF.

This clonotype was observed at least ten times. The V call is TRBV20-1, the J call TRBJ1-1; D ambiguous. Germline V gene sequence: CDR1 DFQATT, CDR2 SNEGSKA (reference sequence). The CDR3 contains 12 residues. Trimming removed 3 bases at V and 5 bases at J, with 10 bases between. CDR3 sequence: CSASPGLTEAFF. The DNA of the CDR3 is TGCAGTGCTAGTCCCGGGCTTACTGAAGCTTTCTTT.

The chain links TRBV6-1 to TRBJ1-4, with a weak D call TRBD1 (6 bases). The CDR3 totals 16 residues. Germline V gene lookup returns CDR1 MNHNS and CDR2 SASEGT. V was shortened by 8 bases and J by 5 bases, with 21 bases between the two germline ends. The CDR3 reads CASGGRTEVVNEKLFF. CDR3 DNA: TGTGCCAGCGGGGGGCGGACGGAAGTGGTAAATGAAAAACTGTTTTTT.

The chain links TRBV20-1 to TRBJ2-4; a weak D match, TRBD2 (6 bases). The CDR3 runs to 13 residues. Trimming took off 3 bases at V and 1 base at J, with 7 bases between the two ends. Per germline, CDR1 DFQATT and CDR2 SNEGSKA (reference sequence). The chain's CDR3 is CSASGGAKNIQYF. The CDR3 DNA reads TGCAGTGCTAGTGGGGGGGCCAAAAACATTCAGTACTTC.

This clonotype was detected ten times or more. The CDR3 coding sequence is TGCGCCAGCAGCCAAGATTTTACAGGCTCTGGGGCCAACGTCCTGACTTTC. This translates into CASSQDFTGSGANVLTF. The chain couples TRBV4-1 to TRBJ2-6, with D possibly being TRBD1 (5 bases). The V end was cut by 0 bases, the J end by 0 bases, with 9 bases between. Germline V gives CDR1 MGHRA, CDR2 YSYEKL. There are 17 residues in the CDR3.

This clonotype was seen ten or more times. V usage is TRBV20-1 and J usage is TRBJ1-1; 12 bases align to TRBD1. This CDR3 has 13 residues. J gave up 8 bases and V 6 bases, and 7 bases lay outside the gene matches. The germline CDR1 and CDR2 sequences are DFQATT and SNEGSKA (reference sequence). The CDR3, as DNA: TGCAGTGCGCACGGGACAGGGGGCTCCGAAGCTTTCTTT. It translates to CSAHGTGGSEAFF.

This clonotype was detected many times. This chain links TRBV5-1 with TRBJ2-1; D possibly uses TRBD1 or TRBD2 (6 bases each). This CDR3 contains 14 residues. Trimming left V 6 bases short and J 3 bases short, with 13 bases between. The germline CDR1 and CDR2 sequences are SGHRS and YFSETQ. CDR3 sequence reads: CASTGAAVYNEQFF. CDR3 coding DNA: TGCGCCAGCACGGGGGCGGCGGTCTACAATGAGCAGTTCTTC.

Details on this clonotype: A much larger clone lies one base from this, so it may be a read error. CDR3 sequence: CASSQRAMEYEQYF. CDR3 nucleotides: TGTGCCAGCTCCCAACGGGCGATGGAGTACGAGCAGTACTTC. The chain combines TRBV18 with TRBJ2-7; the D is unclear. The V and J ends lost 6 bases and 4 bases respectively, with 16 bases between them. Germline assignment: CDR1 KGHSH and CDR2 LQKENI. This CDR3 is 14 amino acids long. Looking up the rest from reference TRBV18 and TRBJ2-7 gives the full variable domain: NAGVMQNPRHLVRRRGQEARLRCSPMKGHSHVYWYRQLPEEGLKFMVYLQKENIIDESGMPKERFSAEFPKEGPSILRIQQVVRGDSAAYFCASSQRAMEYEQYFGPGTRLTVT.

This clonotype was counted between two and nine times. V usage is TRBV9 and J usage is TRBJ1-2; D is unclear. From germline, CDR1 is SGDLS and CDR2 YYNGEE. Trimming cost V 0 bases and J 6 bases, with 6 bases left between them. This CDR3 spans 12 amino acids. In nucleotides, the CDR3 is TGTGCCAGCAGCGTAGGTCAGAATGGCTACACCTTC. Its protein is CASSVGQNGYTF.

The J gene is TRBJ2-3, the V gene TRBV4-1, with 8 bases aligning to TRBD2. CDR1 and CDR2 from the germline V gene are MGHRA and YSYEKL. The length of the CDR3 is 17 residues. V gave up 1 base and J gave up 6 bases; unmatched junction bases: 12. The CDR3 reads CASSQVATSDPHDTQYF. The CDR3 nucleotides are TGCGCCAGCAGCCAAGTCGCGACTAGCGACCCCCATGATACGCAGTATTTT.

This clonotype was counted only a few times. CDR3 region: CASSIGTGGKEQFF. CDR3 nucleotide sequence: TGTGCCAGTAGTATTGGGACAGGGGGCAAGGAGCAGTTCTTC. The J gene is TRBJ2-1, the V gene TRBV19, with 12 positions matching TRBD1. V was pared by 3 bases and J by 10 bases, with 4 bases of the junction left unmatched. CDR1 and CDR2 (germline): LNHDA, SQIVND (reference sequence). CDR3 length equals 14 residues.

The V call is TRBV27, the J call TRBJ2-7; the match to TRBD2 covers 8 bases. Trimming at V came to 6 bases and at J to 5 bases, leaving 12 bases not matched to a gene. This CDR3 comprises 15 residues. Germline V gives CDR1 MNHEY, CDR2 SMNVEV (reference sequence). The CDR3 loop reads CASSLGTSSNDEQYF. CDR3 nucleotides: TGTGCCAGCAGCCTTGGGACTAGTAGTAACGACGAGCAGTACTTC.